Sequencing of this T cell receptor beta chain was carried out in a study of T cell responses to AZD1222 COVID-19 vaccine. Profiled with immunoSEQ multiplex PCR; TCRdb holds only in-frame clones, not every one. Here the sample spans some 86,000 clones, roughly 90% being singletons. The V gene lost 0 bases and the J gene lost 0 bases, with 8 bases spanning the gap. Germline V lookup: CDR1 SGHAT, CDR2 FQDESV (reference sequence). CDR3 length: 15 residues. V usage is TRBV11-1 and J usage is TRBJ1-1; TRBD1 might be the D (5 bases). This receptor was obtained from an adult who received the AZD1222 COVID-19 vaccine. Sequencing was performed on peripheral blood, taken 28 days after the second AZD1222 dose. As DNA, the CDR3 is TGTGCCAGCAGCTTAGCGGGACGGATGAACACTGAAGCTTTCTTT. Amino acids: CASSLAGRMNTEAFF.